This T cell receptor (beta chain) was captured by sequencing in a study of response to subunit inactivated influenza vaccine. The CDR3 consists of 15 residues. V was clipped by 1 base and J by 6 bases, with 11 bases between them. Germline V gene sequence: CDR1 KGHDR, CDR2 SFDVKD. About this clonotype itself: Its matching antigen is unknown.

Regarding the study as a whole: The study's authors posited that every seasonal influenza vaccination enlists few new T cells.

TCRdb re-called the RT-PCR reads through MiXCR, storing one row per CDR3 protein. The repertoire holds hundreds of thousands of distinct CDR3 sequences, with approximately 15% as singletons. This TCR was sampled from a middle-aged man who received an inactivated influenza vaccine. The source was PBMCs from blood, collected around two weeks before vaccination. This chain uses TRBV24-1 with TRBJ2-2, with a possible D match to TRBD1 (6 bases). The CDR3 is CATSDLQGPAGELFF. The DNA of the CDR3 is TGTGCCACCAGTGATTTACAGGGACCGGCCGGGGAGCTGTTTTTT.